These 18 T cell receptor beta chains originate from one sample sequenced in a study of CD8 T cells in ankylosing spondylitis. Study findings and constraints: Seemingly characteristic of ankylosing spondylitis blood was a TCR beta motif consisting of under ten highly homologous variants.

Their antigen targets remain unknown. Via MiXCR, TCRdb re-called the 5' RACE reads, giving one row per CDR3 protein. The sample has about 840,000 distinct CDR3 sequences, around 11% seen once. Sequenced: blood, either unsorted or a sorted T cell fraction (not recorded which). The receptors come from a male donor with ankylosing spondylitis.

This clonotype came up many times. The DNA of the CDR3 is TGTGCCACCAGCAGAGCACAAAGCGTCCTGACTTTC. It is translated as CATSRAQSVLTF. This chain links TRBV15 with TRBJ2-6; D call uncertain. The length of the CDR3 is 12 residues. V was pared by 1 base and J by 12 bases, with 7 bases between. Per germline, CDR1 LNHNV and CDR2 YYDKDF (reference sequence).

In this sample, this clonotype turned up a few times. V usage is TRBV20-1 and J usage is TRBJ2-7; D may be TRBD2 (5 bases). There are 14 residues in the CDR3. Germline V gene sequence: CDR1 DFQATT, CDR2 SNEGSKA (reference sequence). The V and J ends lost 3 bases and 2 bases respectively, with 14 bases between them. The chain's CDR3 is CSASGGAEAYEQYF. CDR3 bases: TGCAGTGCTAGCGGCGGAGCGGAGGCCTACGAGCAGTACTTC.

This sequence joins TRBV24-1 and TRBJ1-1; 7 positions agree with TRBD1. From germline, CDR1 is KGHDR and CDR2 SFDVKD. The V segment lost 9 bases and the J segment 0 bases; nucleotides outside the gene matches: 9. This CDR3 contains 15 residues. CDR3 amino acids: CATQGERQMNTEAFF. In DNA, the CDR3 is TGTGCCACCCAGGGGGAACGGCAAATGAACACTGAAGCTTTCTTT.

This clonotype has a handful of counts. The gene calls are TRBV29-1 and TRBJ2-6; D not certain. The germline V gene has CDR1 SQVTM and CDR2 ANQGSEA. The CDR3 runs to 17 residues. The V end lost 4 bases, the J end lost 0 bases, and 16 bases lay between the germline ends. CDR3 coding DNA: TGCAGCGTTGTTCACAAATACACCAACTCTGGGGCCAACGTCCTGACTTTC. Amino acids: CSVVHKYTNSGANVLTF.

In its sample, this clonotype was seen many times. The chain is built from TRBV29-1 and TRBJ2-7, with D maybe TRBD1 (5 bases). Germline lookup yields CDR1 SQVTM and CDR2 ANQGSEA. This CDR3 has 14 amino acids. Trimming took 5 bases from V and 2 from J, leaving 16 bases between them. The CDR3 DNA sequence: TGCAGCGTTAAGTCAGGGATCCATACCTACGAGCAGTACTTC. This encodes CSVKSGIHTYEQYF.

V usage is TRBV29-1 and J usage is TRBJ2-7; 7 bases line up with TRBD2. V lost 4 bases and J lost 6; bases outside the gene matches: 12. The CDR3 is made up of 14 amino acids. Germline CDR1 is SQVTM and CDR2 is ANQGSEA. The CDR3 spells CSVGKSGVAAEQYF. As DNA, the CDR3 is TGCAGCGTTGGTAAGAGCGGGGTTGCTGCCGAGCAGTACTTC.

The rearrangement joins TRBV10-3 to TRBJ2-7; 8 bases fit TRBD1. CDR1 and CDR2 (germline): ENHRY, SYGVKD. Trimming removed 3 bases from V and 5 bases from J; junction bases left unmatched: 9. CDR3 size: 15 residues. CDR3 protein: CAISDSRGPSDEQYF. CDR3 nucleotide sequence: TGTGCCATCAGTGACAGCAGGGGGCCCAGCGACGAGCAGTACTTC.

There are a few counts of this clonotype. The chain employs TRBV12-3 or TRBV12-4 and TRBJ2-7; D not resolved. Trimming left V 3 bases short and J 3 bases short, with 12 bases between. The CDR3 consists of 14 residues. This chain's CDR3 is CASSFWPRDYEQYF. CDR3 DNA sequence: TGTGCCAGCAGTTTTTGGCCGAGAGACTACGAGCAGTACTTC.

This clonotype was counted between two and nine times. This chain connects TRBV6-6 to TRBJ1-2, with TRBD1 as a possible D gene (5 bases). The V end lost 3 bases, the J end lost 4 bases, and 9 bases lay between the germline ends. The CDR3 consists of 13 residues. Germline CDR1 MNHNY, CDR2 SVGAGI (reference sequence). CDR3 sequence reads: CASSYEGLYGYTF. The CDR3 bases are TGTGCCAGCAGTTATGAGGGACTCTATGGCTACACCTTC.

This clonotype has at least ten counts. V gene TRBV20-1 combines with J gene TRBJ1-1; D not resolved. V was trimmed by 1 base and J by 10 bases, leaving 13 bases between them. The CDR3 has 12 amino acids. The germline gives CDR1 DFQATT, CDR2 SNEGSKA (reference sequence). CDR3 in amino acids: CSARVVAGGAFF. For the CDR3, the DNA is TGCAGTGCTAGAGTCGTGGCAGGAGGAGCTTTCTTT.

The chain employs TRBV6-5 and TRBJ1-2, with 9 bases identical to TRBD1. CDR1 and CDR2 from the germline V gene are MNHEY and SVGAGI. Trimming took 2 bases from V and 7 from J; bases not matched to a gene: 8. The CDR3 has 15 residues. This CDR3 reads CASSYDITGGVGYTF. CDR3 nucleotide sequence: TGTGCCAGCAGTTACGATATAACAGGGGGCGTTGGCTACACCTTC.

This clonotype was counted between two and nine times. This chain links TRBV7-2 with TRBJ2-7, with D perhaps matching TRBD1 (6 bases). Looked up from germline, CDR1 is SGHTA and CDR2 is FQGNSA. CDR3 size: 14 residues. V was pared by 0 bases and J by 6 bases, with 12 bases between. The CDR3: CASSLAGALGEQYF. CDR3 in DNA: TGTGCCAGCAGCTTAGCGGGGGCCCTGGGCGAGCAGTACTTC.

This clonotype was observed a handful of times. This chain connects TRBV20-1 to TRBJ1-2; D gene unclear. This CDR3 comprises 16 residues. CDR1 DFQATT and CDR2 SNEGSKA come from the germline V gene (reference sequence). V was clipped by 2 bases and J by 7 bases, with 23 bases between them. The DNA of the CDR3 is TGCAGTGCTAGAAGTCCTCCCGGACCTAACGTGAGTGGCTACACCTTC. Translated, it gives CSARSPPGPNVSGYTF.

J is TRBJ2-3 and V is TRBV7-2; 7 nucleotides agree with TRBD2. Germline V gene sequence: CDR1 SGHTA, CDR2 FQGNSA. J was trimmed by 9 bases and V by 5 bases; bases with no gene match: 17. The CDR3 runs 16 residues. CDR3 sequence reads: CASSPPGGSGRGTQYF. DNA for the CDR3: TGTGCCAGCAGCCCGCCGGGAGGTAGCGGTCGTGGGACGCAGTATTTT.

This clonotype was found a few times. The chain has TRBV18 and TRBJ2-7; D remains unclear. The CDR3 sequence is 10 residues long. V lost 2 bases and J lost 5, with 1 base in between. Germline lookup yields CDR1 KGHSH and CDR2 LQKENI. The CDR3 spells CASSPDEQYF. In nucleotides, the CDR3 is TGTGCCAGCTCACCAGACGAGCAGTACTTC.

This chain joins TRBV20-1 and TRBJ2-5; D call uncertain. V was pared by 3 bases and J by 8 bases, with 10 bases between. The CDR3 runs to 11 residues. Germline V lookup: CDR1 DFQATT, CDR2 SNEGSKA (reference sequence). CDR3 coding DNA: TGCAGTGCTAGGGGTCGGGTAACCCAGTACTTC. Its protein product is CSARGRVTQYF.

Notes on this clonotype: One end of the junction does not line up with germline, which may come from a read error. This chain links TRBV5-1 with TRBJ2-7; D not resolved. The germline gives CDR1 SGHRS, CDR2 YFSETQ. This CDR3 has 15 residues. The CDR3 sequence: CASSLGAGNFYEQYF. CDR3 nucleotide sequence: TGCGCCAGCAGCTTGGGGGCAGGTAACTTCTACGAGCAGTACTTT. Variable domain in full (rest from reference TRBV5-1 and TRBJ2-7): KAGVTQTPRYLIKTRGQQVTLSCSPISGHRSVSWYQQTPGQGLQFLFEYFSETQRNKGNFPGRFSGRQFSNSRSEMNVSTLELGDSALYLCASSLGAGNFYEQYFGPGTRLTVT.

This clonotype was detected only a few times. This chain uses TRBV18 with TRBJ1-1; no clear D gene. The ends were cut back, 0 bases at V and 6 bases at J, with 11 bases in the middle. There are 14 residues in the CDR3. Germline V gene data show CDR1 as KGHSH and CDR2 as LQKENI. DNA for the CDR3: TGTGCCAGCTCACCACCCACGGCGAGGGCTGAAGCTTTCTTT. This gives the protein CASSPPTARAEAFF.